This TCR beta chain was sequenced in a study of T cell changes during pregnancy in multiple sclerosis. The CDR3 consists of 15 residues. V shed 1 base and J 3 bases; nucleotides not matched to a gene: 8. Germline values: CDR1 GTSNPN, CDR2 SVGIG (reference sequence). Some clones are missing from TCRdb's copy, which holds only in-frame ones; the method was immunoSEQ multiplex PCR. The repertoire holds around 56,000 clones, less than 90% seen once, with around 0.38% in the top ten. The V call is TRBV30, the J call TRBJ1-2, with 7 positions matching TRBD1. The origin of this receptor is a female donor with multiple sclerosis, enrolled in a pregnancy study. Sequenced material: CD4+ T cells from peripheral blood mononuclear cells, taken in the third trimester of pregnancy. CDR3 sequence (DNA): TGTGCCTGGAGTGCTCCGGGACAGCCATACTATGGCTACACCTTC. It specifies CAWSAPGQPYYGYTF.